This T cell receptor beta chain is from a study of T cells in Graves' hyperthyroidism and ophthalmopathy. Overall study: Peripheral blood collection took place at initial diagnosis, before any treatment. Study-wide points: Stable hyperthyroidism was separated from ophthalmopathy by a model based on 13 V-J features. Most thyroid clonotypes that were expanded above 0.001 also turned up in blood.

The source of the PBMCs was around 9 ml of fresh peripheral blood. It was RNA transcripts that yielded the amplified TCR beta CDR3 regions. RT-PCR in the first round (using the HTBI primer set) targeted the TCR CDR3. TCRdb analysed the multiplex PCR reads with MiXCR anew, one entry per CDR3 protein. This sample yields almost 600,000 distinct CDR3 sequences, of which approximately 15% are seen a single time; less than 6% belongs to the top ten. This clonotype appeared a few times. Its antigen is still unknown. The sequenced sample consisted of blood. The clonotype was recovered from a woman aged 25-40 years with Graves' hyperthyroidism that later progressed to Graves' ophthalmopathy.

DNA of the CDR3: TGCAGCGTTGAAGCGGCGGGGGCGGTCAAACGGGGTTATTACGAGCAGTACTTC. Its protein product is CSVEAAGAVKRGYYEQYF. J is TRBJ2-7 and V is TRBV29-1, with TRBD2 as a possible D gene (7 bases). The germline V gene encodes CDR1 SQVTM and CDR2 ANQGSEA. V lost 1 base to trimming and J lost 4 bases, with 26 bases between them. This CDR3 is 18 amino acids long.